This T cell receptor (beta chain) came from a study of CD8 T cells in ankylosing spondylitis (dated 2017 in TCRdb). Describing the broader study: The study profiled T cell receptor beta repertoires in healthy donors and ankylosing spondylitis patients to find disease-linked TCR variants. The whole study cohort included some 100 healthy donors and some 27 ankylosing spondylitis patients. Peripheral blood was sampled, and synovial fluid was also collected from ankylosing spondylitis patients.

This clonotype turned up a few times. The antigen this receptor binds is unknown. A junction end diverges from the germline sequence, so it may reflect a read error. CDR1 and CDR2 are drawn from the germline V gene: SGHTA, FQGNSA. The CDR3 numbers 17 residues from cysteine through phenylalanine. The entry retains the CDR3 DNA only, 51 bases that are in frame from base 1. Sequenced on an Illumina HiSeq 2500. TCR beta libraries were prepared by quantitative 5'-RACE with molecular barcodes. The study's own analysis went as follows. A new computational method based on a probabilistic model of VDJ rearrangement was used to identify disease-linked TCR variants. The raw public data were reprocessed by TCRdb itself: fastp quality trimming at Q25, MiXCR clonotype calling, in-frame beta chains only. Here each entry gathers all rows of one CDR3 protein and keeps the most common genes and DNA. TCRdb's processing, not the authors', yielded these V and J calls. This sample has around 320,000 distinct CDR3 sequences in its table, and about 20% of those were observed once. Of the sample, 3.5% to 4.5% is held by the ten largest clones.

What the authors observed across the whole study: The disease-linked clones were reported to be significantly enriched in matched synovial fluid samples from ankylosing spondylitis patients. Some motif variants had previously been reported in the synovial fluid and blood of reactive arthritis patients, which suggests shared mechanisms of disease initiation. Blood from ankylosing spondylitis patients appeared to be characterized by a TCR beta motif made up of seven or eight highly homologous amino acid variants. The disease-linked clones showed a CD8+ phenotype and occurred at relatively low frequencies in peripheral blood.

Sequenced input: blood, either unsorted or a sorted T cell fraction (not recorded which). The rearrangement combines TRBV7-2 with TRBJ2-5; 16 central bases correspond to TRBD2. The receptor was isolated from a female donor with ankylosing spondylitis or in good health (not recorded which). The CDR3 region: CDSSLSGTSGRVETQYF. The DNA is as follows: TGTGACAGCAGCTTATCCGGGACTAGCGGGAGGGTGGAGACCCAGTACTTC.